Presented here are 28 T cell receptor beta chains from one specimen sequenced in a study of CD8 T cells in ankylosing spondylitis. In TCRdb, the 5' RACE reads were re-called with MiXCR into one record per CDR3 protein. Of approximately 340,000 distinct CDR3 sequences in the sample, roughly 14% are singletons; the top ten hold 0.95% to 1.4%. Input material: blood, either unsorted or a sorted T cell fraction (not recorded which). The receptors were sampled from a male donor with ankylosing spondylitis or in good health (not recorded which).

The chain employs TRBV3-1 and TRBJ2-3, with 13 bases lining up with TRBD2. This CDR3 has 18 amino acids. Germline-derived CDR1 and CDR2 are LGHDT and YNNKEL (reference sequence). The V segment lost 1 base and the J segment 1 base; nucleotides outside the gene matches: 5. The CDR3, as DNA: TGTGCCAGCAGCCAAGTGACTAGCGGGGGGAGGGGCACAGATACGCAGTATTTT. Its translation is CASSQVTSGGRGTDTQYF.

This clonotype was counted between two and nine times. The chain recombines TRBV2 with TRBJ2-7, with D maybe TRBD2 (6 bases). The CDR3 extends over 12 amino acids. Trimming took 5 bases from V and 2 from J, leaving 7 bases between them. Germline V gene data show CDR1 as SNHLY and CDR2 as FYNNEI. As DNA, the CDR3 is TGTGCCAGCAGTACTAGCCCCTACGAGCAGTACTTC. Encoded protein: CASSTSPYEQYF.

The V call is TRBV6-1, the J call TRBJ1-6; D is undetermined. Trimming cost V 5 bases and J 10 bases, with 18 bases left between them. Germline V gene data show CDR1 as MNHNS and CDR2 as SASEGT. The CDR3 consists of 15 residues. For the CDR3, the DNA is TGTGCCAGCAGTCCCACGGGAAGGGTGAACTCACCCCTCCACTTT. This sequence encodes CASSPTGRVNSPLHF.

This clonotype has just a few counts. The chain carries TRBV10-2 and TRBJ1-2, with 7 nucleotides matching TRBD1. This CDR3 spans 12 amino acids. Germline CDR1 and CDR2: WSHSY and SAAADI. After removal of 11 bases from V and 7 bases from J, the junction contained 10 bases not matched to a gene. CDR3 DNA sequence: TGCGCCGGTTTGACAGGGACGAGTGGCTACACCTTC. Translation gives CAGLTGTSGYTF.

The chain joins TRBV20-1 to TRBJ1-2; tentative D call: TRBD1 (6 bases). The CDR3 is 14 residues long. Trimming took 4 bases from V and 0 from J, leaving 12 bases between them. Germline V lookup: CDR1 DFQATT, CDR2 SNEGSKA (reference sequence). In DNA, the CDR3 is TGCAGTGCTATCTCAGGGGTCACTAACTATGGCTACACCTTC. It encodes CSAISGVTNYGYTF.

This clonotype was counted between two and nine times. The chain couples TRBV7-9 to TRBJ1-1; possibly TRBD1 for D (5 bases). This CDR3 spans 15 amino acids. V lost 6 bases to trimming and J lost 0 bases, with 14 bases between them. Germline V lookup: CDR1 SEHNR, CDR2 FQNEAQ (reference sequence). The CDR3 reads CASRPGNDLNTEAFF. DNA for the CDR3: TGTGCCAGCAGACCAGGGAACGATTTGAACACTGAAGCTTTCTTT. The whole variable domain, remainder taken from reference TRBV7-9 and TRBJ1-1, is DTGVSQNPRHKITKRGQNVTFRCDPISEHNRLYWYRQTLGQGPEFLTYFQNEAQLEKSRLLSDRFSAERPKGSFSTLEIQRTEQGDSAMYLCASRPGNDLNTEAFFGQGTRLTVV.

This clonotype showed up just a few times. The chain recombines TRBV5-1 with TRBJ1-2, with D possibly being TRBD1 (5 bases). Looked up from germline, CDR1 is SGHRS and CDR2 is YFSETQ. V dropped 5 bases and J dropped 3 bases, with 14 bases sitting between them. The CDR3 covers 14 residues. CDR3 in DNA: TGCGCCAGCAGATTCCTTCAGGGAGACTATGGCTACACCTTC. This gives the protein CASRFLQGDYGYTF.

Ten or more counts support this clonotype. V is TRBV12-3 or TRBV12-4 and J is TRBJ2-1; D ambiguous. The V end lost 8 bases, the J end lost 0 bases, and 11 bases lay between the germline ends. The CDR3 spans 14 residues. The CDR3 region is CASLRTSSYNEQFF. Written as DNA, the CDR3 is TGTGCCAGCTTAAGGACGAGCTCCTACAATGAGCAGTTCTTC.

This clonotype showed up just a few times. Here the CDR3 reads CASYGAQLSYEQYF. In DNA form, the CDR3 reads TGTGCCAGCTACGGGGCACAGCTGTCCTACGAGCAGTACTTC. The chain has TRBV28 and TRBJ2-7; perhaps D is TRBD1 or TRBD2 (5 bases each). Germline V lookup: CDR1 MDHEN, CDR2 SYDVKM. Trimming removed 8 bases at V and 1 base at J, with 15 bases between. The CDR3 runs 14 residues. The full variable domain, rest sourced from reference TRBV28 and TRBJ2-7, is DVKVTQSSRYLVKRTGEKVFLECVQDMDHENMFWYRQDPGLGLRLIYFSYDVKMKEKGDIPEGYSVSREKKERFSLILESASTNQTSMYLCASYGAQLSYEQYFGPGTRLTVT.

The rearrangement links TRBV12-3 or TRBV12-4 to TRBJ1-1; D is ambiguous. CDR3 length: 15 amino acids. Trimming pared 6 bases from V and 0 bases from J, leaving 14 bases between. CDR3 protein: CASRYEGVMNTEAFF. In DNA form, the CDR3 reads TGTGCCAGCAGGTACGAGGGAGTCATGAACACTGAAGCTTTCTTT.

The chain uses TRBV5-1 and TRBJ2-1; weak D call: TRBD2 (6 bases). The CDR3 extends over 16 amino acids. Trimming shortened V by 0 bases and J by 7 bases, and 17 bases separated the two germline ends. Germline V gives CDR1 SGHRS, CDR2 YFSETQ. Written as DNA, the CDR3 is TGCGCCAGCAGCTTGGCGCGCGGGGCCGTAACTAATGAGCAGTTCTTC. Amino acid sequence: CASSLARGAVTNEQFF.

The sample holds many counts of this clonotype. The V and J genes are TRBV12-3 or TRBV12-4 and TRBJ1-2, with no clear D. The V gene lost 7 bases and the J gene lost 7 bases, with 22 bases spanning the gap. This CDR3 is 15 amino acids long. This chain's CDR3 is CASTPRQSGVGGYTF. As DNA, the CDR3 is TGTGCCAGCACCCCCCGGCAGTCTGGGGTCGGTGGCTACACCTTC.

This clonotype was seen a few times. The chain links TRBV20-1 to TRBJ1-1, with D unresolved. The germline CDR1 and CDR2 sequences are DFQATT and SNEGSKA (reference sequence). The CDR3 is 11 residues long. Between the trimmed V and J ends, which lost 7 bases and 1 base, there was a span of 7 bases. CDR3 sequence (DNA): TGCAGTGGGGCAGGGAACACTGAAGCTTTCTTT. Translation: CSGAGNTEAFF.

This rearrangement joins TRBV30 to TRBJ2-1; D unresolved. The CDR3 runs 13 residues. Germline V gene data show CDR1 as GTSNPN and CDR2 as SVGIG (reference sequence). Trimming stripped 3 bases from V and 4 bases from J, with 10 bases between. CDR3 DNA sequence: TGTGCCTGGAGGGACGGTCTTTACAATGAGCAGTTCTTC. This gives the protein CAWRDGLYNEQFF.

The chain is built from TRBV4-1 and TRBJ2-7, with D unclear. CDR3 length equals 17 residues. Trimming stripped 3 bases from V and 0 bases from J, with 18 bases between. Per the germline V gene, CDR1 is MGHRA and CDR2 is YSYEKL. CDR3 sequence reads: CASSQTPTAPSSYEQYF. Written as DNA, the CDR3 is TGCGCCAGCAGCCAGACCCCAACAGCGCCTAGCTCCTACGAGCAGTACTTC.

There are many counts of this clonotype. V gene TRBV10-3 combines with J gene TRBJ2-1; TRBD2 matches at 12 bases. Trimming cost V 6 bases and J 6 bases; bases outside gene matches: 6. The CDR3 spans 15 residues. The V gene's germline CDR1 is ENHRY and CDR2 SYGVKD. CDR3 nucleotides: TGTGCCATCAGCCAATCTAGCGGGAGGGCCAATGAGCAGTTCTTC. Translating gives CAISQSSGRANEQFF.

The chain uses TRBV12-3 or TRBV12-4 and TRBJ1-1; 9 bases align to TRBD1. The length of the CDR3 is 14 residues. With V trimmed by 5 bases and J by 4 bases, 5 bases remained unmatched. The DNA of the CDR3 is TGTGCCAGCAGTAAGACAGGGGGGCTCACTGAAGCTTTCTTT. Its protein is CASSKTGGLTEAFF.

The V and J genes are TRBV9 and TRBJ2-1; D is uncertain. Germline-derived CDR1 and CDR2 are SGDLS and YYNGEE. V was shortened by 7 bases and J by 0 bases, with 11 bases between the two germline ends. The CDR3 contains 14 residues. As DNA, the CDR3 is TGTGCCAGCGCGTCTCAGACCTCCTACAATGAGCAGTTCTTC. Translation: CASASQTSYNEQFF.

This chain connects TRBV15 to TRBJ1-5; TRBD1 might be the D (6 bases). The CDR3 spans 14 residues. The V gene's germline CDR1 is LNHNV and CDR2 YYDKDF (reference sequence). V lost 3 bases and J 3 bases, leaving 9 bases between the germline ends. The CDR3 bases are TGTGCCACCAGCAGCAGACAGGACAATCAGCCCCAGCATTTT. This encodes CATSSRQDNQPQHF.

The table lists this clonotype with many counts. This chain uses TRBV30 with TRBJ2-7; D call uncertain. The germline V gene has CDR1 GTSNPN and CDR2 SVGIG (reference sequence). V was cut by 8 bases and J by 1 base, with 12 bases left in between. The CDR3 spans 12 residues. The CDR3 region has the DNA TGTGCCGGTTGGGCCGGGTCCTACGAGCAGTACTTC. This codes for CAGWAGSYEQYF.

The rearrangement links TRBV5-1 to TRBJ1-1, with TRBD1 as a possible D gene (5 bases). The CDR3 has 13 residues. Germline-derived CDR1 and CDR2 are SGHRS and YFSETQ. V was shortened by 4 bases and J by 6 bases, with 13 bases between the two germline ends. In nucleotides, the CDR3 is TGCGCCAGCAGCCCTCTGGGGGTATCTGAAGCTTTCTTT. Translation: CASSPLGVSEAFF. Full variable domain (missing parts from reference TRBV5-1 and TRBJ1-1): KAGVTQTPRYLIKTRGQQVTLSCSPISGHRSVSWYQQTPGQGLQFLFEYFSETQRNKGNFPGRFSGRQFSNSRSEMNVSTLELGDSALYLCASSPLGVSEAFFGQGTRLTVV.

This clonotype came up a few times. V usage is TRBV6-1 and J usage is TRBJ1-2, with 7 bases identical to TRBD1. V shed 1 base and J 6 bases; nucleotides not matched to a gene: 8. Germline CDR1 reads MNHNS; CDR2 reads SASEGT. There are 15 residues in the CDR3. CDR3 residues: CASSEVYGRGNGYTF. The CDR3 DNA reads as TGTGCCAGCAGTGAAGTGTATGGCAGGGGGAATGGCTACACCTTC.

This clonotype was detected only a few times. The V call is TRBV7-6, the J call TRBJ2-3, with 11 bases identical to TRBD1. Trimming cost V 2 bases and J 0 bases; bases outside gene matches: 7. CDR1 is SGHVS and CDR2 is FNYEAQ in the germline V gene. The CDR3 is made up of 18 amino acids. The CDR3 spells CASSLRGQGVVSTDTQYF. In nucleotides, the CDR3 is TGTGCCAGCAGCTTAAGGGGACAGGGGGTTGTAAGCACAGATACGCAGTATTTT. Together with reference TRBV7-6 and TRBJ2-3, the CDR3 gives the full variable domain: GAGVSQSPRYKVTKRGQDVALRCDPISGHVSLYWYRQALGQGPEFLTYFNYEAQQDKSGLPNDRFSAERPEGSISTLTIQRTEQRDSAMYRCASSLRGQGVVSTDTQYFGPGTRLTVL.

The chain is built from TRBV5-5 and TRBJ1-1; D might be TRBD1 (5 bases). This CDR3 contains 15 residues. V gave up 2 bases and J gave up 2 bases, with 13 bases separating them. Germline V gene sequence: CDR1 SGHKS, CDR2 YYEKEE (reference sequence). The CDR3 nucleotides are TGTGCCAGCAGCTTCGCCGGGACTCAAAACACTGAAGCTTTCTTT. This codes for CASSFAGTQNTEAFF.

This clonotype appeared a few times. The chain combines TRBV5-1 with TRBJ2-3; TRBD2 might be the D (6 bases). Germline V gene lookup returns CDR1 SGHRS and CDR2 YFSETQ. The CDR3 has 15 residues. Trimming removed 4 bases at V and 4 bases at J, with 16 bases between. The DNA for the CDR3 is TGCGCCAGCAGCCAAAGGATAAGCGGGCCAGATACGCAGTATTTT. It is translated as CASSQRISGPDTQYF.

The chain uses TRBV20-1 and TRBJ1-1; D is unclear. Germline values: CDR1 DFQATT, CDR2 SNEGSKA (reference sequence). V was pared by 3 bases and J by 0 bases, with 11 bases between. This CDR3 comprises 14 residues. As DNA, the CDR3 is TGCAGTGCTAGGAGGACGGATATGAACACTGAAGCTTTCTTT. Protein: CSARRTDMNTEAFF.

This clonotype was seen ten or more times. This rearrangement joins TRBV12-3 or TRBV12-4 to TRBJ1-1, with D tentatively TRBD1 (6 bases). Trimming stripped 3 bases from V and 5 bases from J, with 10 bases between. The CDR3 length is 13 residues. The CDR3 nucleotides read TGTGCCAGCAGTTTTTTGCAGGGGACTGAAGCTTTCTTT. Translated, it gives CASSFLQGTEAFF.

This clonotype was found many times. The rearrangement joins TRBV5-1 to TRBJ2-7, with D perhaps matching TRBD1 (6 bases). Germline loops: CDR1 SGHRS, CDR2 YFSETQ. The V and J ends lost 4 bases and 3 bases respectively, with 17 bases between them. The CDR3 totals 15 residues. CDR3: CASSLGTGNFYEQYF. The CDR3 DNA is TGCGCCAGCAGCCTTGGAACAGGGAACTTCTACGAGCAGTACTTC.